These T cell receptor beta chains were read from a single sample in a study of blood T cell repertoires in COVID-19. TCRdb's copy holds only in-frame clones and misses some; the assay was immunoSEQ multiplex PCR. The sample gives some 260,000 clones, approximately 88% of which show up once; just under 6.5% is in the top ten. Material: peripheral blood. These receptors all come from a young woman with COVID-19, enrolled during active disease. CDR3s include the opening cysteine and the closing phenylalanine or tryptophan. Each record gives: J gene, clone size, D gene, V gene, CDR3 protein, CDR3 DNA. The D gene is left open where the match is weak. Where a row states a size, it is once, few, many or the class of an expanded clone; other rows omit it.

J gene: TRBJ2-1
clone size: NA
D gene: TRBD2
V gene: TRBV11-3
CDR3 protein: CASSLGGLAGNEQFF
CDR3 DNA: TGTGCCAGCAGCTTAGGGGGACTAGCGGGCAATGAGCAGTTCTTC

J gene: TRBJ2-7
clone size: NA
D gene: NA
V gene: TRBV6-5
CDR3 protein: CASSYDTARGEQYF
CDR3 DNA: TGTGCCAGCAGTTACGATACCGCTAGGGGCGAGCAGTACTTC

J gene: TRBJ2-2
clone size: NA
D gene: NA
V gene: TRBV15
CDR3 protein: CATSRDLELYTGELFF
CDR3 DNA: TGTGCCACCAGCAGAGATCTCGAACTCTACACCGGGGAGCTGTTTTTT

J gene: TRBJ1-1
clone size: few
D gene: NA
V gene: TRBV2
CDR3 protein: CASSEAKFAFF
CDR3 DNA: TGTGCCAGCAGTGAGGCCAAGTTCGCTTTCTTT

J gene: TRBJ2-3
clone size: NA
D gene: NA
V gene: TRBV2
CDR3 protein: CASSDVGGNGDTQYF
CDR3 DNA: TGTGCCAGCAGTGACGTAGGAGGGAATGGAGATACGCAGTATTTT

J gene: TRBJ2-7
clone size: NA
D gene: TRBD2
V gene: TRBV3-1/TRBV3-2
CDR3 protein: CASSQAGGGLYEQYF
CDR3 DNA: TGTGCCAGCAGCCAAGCCGGGGGGGGGCTCTACGAGCAGTACTTC

J gene: TRBJ2-7
clone size: NA
D gene: TRBD1
V gene: TRBV6-2/TRBV6-3
CDR3 protein: CASSLQGLNYEQYF
CDR3 DNA: TGTGCCAGCAGCCTACAGGGGCTTAACTACGAGCAGTACTTC

J gene: TRBJ1-1
clone size: NA
D gene: NA
V gene: TRBV12-3/TRBV12-4
CDR3 protein: CASKGDLNTEAFF
CDR3 DNA: TGTGCCAGCAAGGGGGATTTGAACACTGAAGCTTTCTTT

J gene: TRBJ2-3
clone size: NA
D gene: TRBD2
V gene: TRBV10-2
CDR3 protein: CASSEFVAGGSGTQYF
CDR3 DNA: TGCGCCAGCAGTGAGTTTGTAGCGGGGGGGTCAGGTACGCAGTATTTT

J gene: TRBJ2-1
clone size: NA
D gene: TRBD2
V gene: TRBV27
CDR3 protein: CASSLRTSGSYNEQFF
CDR3 DNA: TGTGCCAGCAGTCTAAGGACTAGCGGTTCCTACAATGAGCAGTTCTTC

J gene: TRBJ1-3
clone size: NA
D gene: NA
V gene: TRBV7-8
CDR3 protein: CASSQRDLAGNTIYF
CDR3 DNA: TGTGCCAGCAGCCAGAGGGATCTTGCTGGAAACACCATATATTTT

J gene: TRBJ1-3
clone size: NA
D gene: NA
V gene: TRBV23-1
CDR3 protein: CACGGGRNTIYF
CDR3 DNA: TGCGCCTGCGGAGGAGGGCGAAACACCATATATTTT

J gene: TRBJ1-6
clone size: NA
D gene: TRBD1
V gene: TRBV25-1
CDR3 protein: CASSERQGVGSYNSPLHF
CDR3 DNA: TGTGCCAGCAGTGAGAGGCAGGGGGTTGGATCCTATAATTCACCCCTCCACTTT

J gene: TRBJ1-6
clone size: NA
D gene: NA
V gene: TRBV19
CDR3 protein: CASSPHTGRRNSPLHF
CDR3 DNA: TGTGCCAGTAGTCCCCATACCGGGAGAAGAAATTCACCCCTCCACTTT

J gene: TRBJ2-5
clone size: NA
D gene: NA
V gene: TRBV5-6
CDR3 protein: CASSRGHVQETQYF
CDR3 DNA: TGTGCCAGCAGCCGAGGACATGTTCAAGAGACCCAGTACTTC

J gene: TRBJ2-7
clone size: NA
D gene: NA
V gene: TRBV6-1
CDR3 protein: CASSDNRPYEQYF
CDR3 DNA: TGTGCCAGCAGTGACAACAGACCCTACGAGCAGTACTTC

J gene: TRBJ2-5
clone size: NA
D gene: TRBD2
V gene: TRBV7-2
CDR3 protein: CASSSFPGGNQETQYF
CDR3 DNA: TGTGCCAGCAGCTCCTTCCCGGGGGGGAACCAAGAGACCCAGTACTTC

J gene: TRBJ1-2
clone size: NA
D gene: NA
V gene: TRBV28
CDR3 protein: CASSFDSVTSGYTF
CDR3 DNA: TGTGCCAGCAGTTTTGACTCCGTAACGAGTGGCTACACCTTC

J gene: TRBJ2-5
clone size: NA
D gene: TRBD2
V gene: TRBV19
CDR3 protein: CASSSKAGNQETQYF
CDR3 DNA: TGTGCCAGTAGTAGTAAAGCGGGGAACCAAGAGACCCAGTACTTC

J gene: TRBJ2-7
clone size: many
D gene: TRBD2
V gene: TRBV4-1
CDR3 protein: CASSPGGLAGGSSYEQYF
CDR3 DNA: TGCGCCAGCAGCCCAGGAGGGCTAGCGGGGGGAAGCTCCTACGAGCAGTACTTC

J gene: TRBJ2-5
clone size: NA
D gene: TRBD1
V gene: TRBV24-1
CDR3 protein: CATSDIAGGETQYF
CDR3 DNA: TGTGCCACCAGTGACATAGCAGGGGGAGAGACCCAGTACTTC

J gene: TRBJ2-5
clone size: NA
D gene: TRBD2
V gene: TRBV6-1
CDR3 protein: CASSERERGRLGQETQYF
CDR3 DNA: TGTGCCAGCAGTGAACGGGAGCGGGGGAGGTTGGGCCAAGAGACCCAGTACTTC

J gene: TRBJ1-6
clone size: few
D gene: TRBD1
V gene: TRBV27
CDR3 protein: CASSFRGVNSPLHF
CDR3 DNA: TGTGCCAGCAGTTTCAGGGGGGTGAATTCACCCCTCCACTTT

J gene: TRBJ2-3
clone size: NA
D gene: TRBD2
V gene: TRBV4-2
CDR3 protein: CASSQPDLAGGGDTQYF
CDR3 DNA: TGTGCCAGCAGCCAACCCGATCTAGCGGGGGGAGGGGATACGCAGTATTTT

J gene: TRBJ1-2
clone size: NA
D gene: NA
V gene: TRBV4-3
CDR3 protein: CASSQDYPNSYGYTF
CDR3 DNA: TGCGCCAGCAGCCAAGATTACCCTAATTCCTATGGCTACACCTTC

J gene: TRBJ2-3
clone size: NA
D gene: TRBD1
V gene: TRBV5-5
CDR3 protein: CASSPGQGPDTQYF
CDR3 DNA: TGTGCCAGCAGCCCGGGACAGGGTCCAGATACGCAGTATTTT

J gene: TRBJ1-1
clone size: NA
D gene: NA
V gene: TRBV10-3
CDR3 protein: CATRTEWNTEAFF
CDR3 DNA: TGTGCCACCCGGACAGAGTGGAACACTGAAGCTTTCTTT

J gene: TRBJ1-6
clone size: once
D gene: TRBD1
V gene: TRBV28
CDR3 protein: CASSSRTGQVGYNSPLHF
CDR3 DNA: TGTGCCAGCAGCTCCAGGACAGGGCAGGTGGGATATAATTCACCCCTCCACTTT

J gene: TRBJ1-1
clone size: NA
D gene: NA
V gene: TRBV7-8
CDR3 protein: CASSLAREVDTEAFF
CDR3 DNA: TGTGCCAGCAGCTTAGCGAGGGAGGTGGACACTGAAGCTTTCTTT

J gene: TRBJ2-2
clone size: NA
D gene: TRBD1
V gene: TRBV5-1
CDR3 protein: CASRKDRDPPGELFF
CDR3 DNA: TGCGCCAGCAGGAAAGACAGGGATCCACCCGGGGAGCTGTTTTTT

J gene: TRBJ2-5
clone size: NA
D gene: TRBD1
V gene: TRBV12-5
CDR3 protein: CASGTGTAQETQYF
CDR3 DNA: TGTGCTAGTGGCACTGGGACAGCCCAAGAGACCCAGTACTTC

J gene: TRBJ2-3
clone size: NA
D gene: NA
V gene: TRBV19
CDR3 protein: CATLFTDTQYF
CDR3 DNA: TGTGCCACCCTATTCACAGATACGCAGTATTTT

J gene: TRBJ2-2
clone size: NA
D gene: TRBD2
V gene: TRBV4-3
CDR3 protein: CASSHSTSGTGELFF
CDR3 DNA: TGCGCCAGCAGCCACTCGACTAGCGGTACCGGGGAGCTGTTTTTT

J gene: TRBJ1-2
clone size: NA
D gene: NA
V gene: TRBV6-5
CDR3 protein: CASSPSVFYGYTF
CDR3 DNA: TGTGCCAGCAGCCCCTCGGTATTCTATGGCTACACCTTC

J gene: TRBJ2-3
clone size: NA
D gene: TRBD2
V gene: TRBV9
CDR3 protein: CASSLTSGLPRGTDTQYF
CDR3 DNA: TGTGCCAGCAGCCTAACTAGCGGGCTACCTAGAGGCACAGATACGCAGTATTTT

J gene: TRBJ1-2
clone size: NA
D gene: NA
V gene: TRBV24-1
CDR3 protein: CATSDSGYGYTF
CDR3 DNA: TGTGCCACCAGTGATTCAGGCTATGGCTACACCTTC

J gene: TRBJ1-2
clone size: NA
D gene: TRBD1
V gene: TRBV19
CDR3 protein: CASSTTGDYGYTF
CDR3 DNA: TGTGCCAGTAGCACAACAGGGGACTATGGCTACACCTTC

J gene: TRBJ2-2
clone size: NA
D gene: NA
V gene: TRBV2
CDR3 protein: CASAGRRTGELFF
CDR3 DNA: TGTGCCAGCGCGGGACGAAGAACCGGGGAGCTGTTTTTT

J gene: TRBJ1-2
clone size: NA
D gene: TRBD1
V gene: TRBV3-1/TRBV3-2
CDR3 protein: CASSRLTGENYGYTF
CDR3 DNA: TGTGCCAGCAGCCGTTTGACAGGGGAGAACTATGGCTACACCTTC

J gene: TRBJ2-7
clone size: NA
D gene: TRBD1
V gene: TRBV28
CDR3 protein: CASSLSSGTGSYEQYF
CDR3 DNA: TGTGCCAGCAGTTTATCCTCCGGGACAGGCTCCTACGAGCAGTACTTC

J gene: TRBJ2-5
clone size: NA
D gene: NA
V gene: TRBV27
CDR3 protein: CASSFRLGSGAETQYF
CDR3 DNA: TGTGCCAGCAGTTTTCGGCTTGGGTCAGGGGCAGAGACCCAGTACTTC

J gene: TRBJ2-1
clone size: NA
D gene: TRBD1
V gene: TRBV28
CDR3 protein: CASRKQGVPYNEQFF
CDR3 DNA: TGTGCCAGCAGGAAACAGGGGGTCCCCTACAATGAGCAGTTCTTC

J gene: TRBJ1-2
clone size: NA
D gene: NA
V gene: TRBV5-5
CDR3 protein: CASSLDMRNYGYTF
CDR3 DNA: TGTGCCAGCAGCTTGGATATGCGAAACTATGGCTACACCTTC

J gene: TRBJ1-2
clone size: NA
D gene: TRBD1
V gene: TRBV27
CDR3 protein: CASSLDRGLSNYGYTF
CDR3 DNA: TGTGCCAGCAGCCTCGACAGGGGGCTTTCTAACTATGGCTACACCTTC

J gene: TRBJ1-2
clone size: NA
D gene: NA
V gene: TRBV7-9
CDR3 protein: CASSLKGLYGYTF
CDR3 DNA: TGTGCCAGCAGCTTAAAGGGGCTCTATGGCTACACCTTC

J gene: TRBJ2-1
clone size: NA
D gene: TRBD2
V gene: TRBV19
CDR3 protein: CASSTPGWSSGTNEQFF
CDR3 DNA: TGTGCCAGTAGTACTCCCGGTTGGTCTAGCGGGACCAATGAGCAGTTCTTC

J gene: TRBJ2-1
clone size: NA
D gene: NA
V gene: TRBV30
CDR3 protein: CAWKQDPGNNEQFF
CDR3 DNA: TGTGCCTGGAAGCAGGACCCGGGGAACAATGAGCAGTTCTTC

J gene: TRBJ2-3
clone size: once
D gene: NA
V gene: TRBV2
CDR3 protein: CASSYSTDTQYF
CDR3 DNA: TGTGCCAGCAGCTATAGCACAGATACGCAGTATTTT

J gene: TRBJ2-5
clone size: NA
D gene: NA
V gene: TRBV21-1
CDR3 protein: CASSPPVKETQYF
CDR3 DNA: TGTGCCAGCAGCCCCCCAGTAAAAGAGACCCAGTACTTC

J gene: TRBJ2-7
clone size: once
D gene: TRBD2
V gene: TRBV3-1/TRBV3-2
CDR3 protein: CASSHRGLAVYEQYF
CDR3 DNA: TGTGCCAGCAGCCACAGGGGACTAGCGGTTTACGAGCAGTACTTC

J gene: TRBJ2-7
clone size: NA
D gene: TRBD1
V gene: TRBV19
CDR3 protein: CASSMTGGTYEQYF
CDR3 DNA: TGTGCCAGTAGTATGACAGGGGGTACCTACGAGCAGTACTTC

J gene: TRBJ1-3
clone size: NA
D gene: TRBD1
V gene: TRBV15
CDR3 protein: CATSRDSGGSGNTIYF
CDR3 DNA: TGTGCCACCAGCAGAGATTCAGGGGGCTCTGGAAACACCATATATTTT

J gene: TRBJ2-7
clone size: NA
D gene: NA
V gene: TRBV19
CDR3 protein: CASSDQGLTEQYF
CDR3 DNA: TGTGCCAGTAGCGATCAGGGACTTACCGAGCAGTACTTC

J gene: TRBJ1-3
clone size: NA
D gene: NA
V gene: TRBV2
CDR3 protein: CASILATGSGNTIYF
CDR3 DNA: TGTGCCAGCATTCTCGCGACTGGCTCTGGAAACACCATATATTTT

J gene: TRBJ1-4
clone size: NA
D gene: TRBD1
V gene: TRBV3-1/TRBV3-2
CDR3 protein: CASRSWTGQKLFF
CDR3 DNA: TGTGCCAGCAGATCTTGGACAGGCCAAAAACTGTTTTTT

J gene: TRBJ1-6
clone size: once
D gene: NA
V gene: TRBV27
CDR3 protein: CASSFRASPLHF
CDR3 DNA: TGTGCCAGCAGTTTCAGGGCTTCACCCCTCCACTTT

J gene: TRBJ1-3
clone size: NA
D gene: NA
V gene: TRBV30
CDR3 protein: CAWSVDSGFGIYF
CDR3 DNA: TGTGCCTGGAGTGTAGACTCAGGGTTTGGCATATATTTT

J gene: TRBJ2-3
clone size: NA
D gene: TRBD2
V gene: TRBV29-1
CDR3 protein: CSLREGHSTDTQYF
CDR3 DNA: TGCAGCCTCCGGGAGGGGCATAGCACAGATACGCAGTATTTT

J gene: TRBJ1-1
clone size: NA
D gene: NA
V gene: TRBV6-2/TRBV6-3
CDR3 protein: CASSYSSGRRSFF
CDR3 DNA: TGTGCCAGCAGTTACTCGAGCGGCAGGCGGTCTTTCTTT